This T cell receptor beta chain was identified in a study of shared clonotypes between healthy human individuals. CDR1 SNHLY and CDR2 FYNNEI come from the germline V gene. J gave up 2 bases and V 7 bases, and 7 bases lay outside the gene matches. The CDR3 runs 15 residues. Deep was the level at which the assay was run. Libraries were prepared by immunoSEQ multiplex PCR; TCRdb keeps only in-frame clonotypes and omits some of them. The sample lists about 1 million clones; 75% were seen once. Sequencing was carried out using memory CD4+ T cells sorted from blood. Subset: CD45RA-negative fraction. The source of this sequence is a man aged 18-30 years in good health. This chain links TRBV2 with TRBJ2-7; 11 bases fit TRBD2. CDR3 coding DNA: TGTGCCAGCAACCCTAGCGGGGGGACCGCCTACGAGCAGTACTTC. Protein sequence: CASNPSGGTAYEQYF.